This T cell receptor (beta chain) comes out of a study of cytomegalovirus exposure and HLA in healthy donors. Donors likely had unrecorded immune exposures despite being nominally healthy when sampled. PCR employed 60 Vbeta and 13 Jbeta primers. Produced via immunoSEQ multiplex PCR; TCRdb's table is partial and in-frame only. The table has 150,000 to 250,000 clones, 79% seen once. This clone was picked up one time. Its antigen is not identified. Study-wide results and limits: CMV serostatus was the only recorded immune exposure for donors. In vitro work confirmed that three CMV-associated chains recognize CMV antigens.

This TCR came from a woman aged 30 to 39 in good health and CMV-seropositive. The sequenced material came from PBMCs.

The CDR3 sequence: CASKSGTGPYGYTF. CDR3 in DNA: TGTGCCAGCAAGTCCGGGACAGGGCCCTATGGCTACACCTTC. This chain connects TRBV6-6 to TRBJ1-2; TRBD1 agrees at 9 bases. This CDR3 has 14 residues. The germline gives CDR1 MNHNY, CDR2 SVGAGI (reference sequence). With V trimmed by 7 bases and J by 4 bases, 7 bases remained unmatched.